This T cell receptor beta chain was documented in a study of cytomegalovirus exposure and HLA in healthy donors. Note on this clone: Antigen: not known.

The PCR made use of 60 Vbeta and 13 Jbeta primers. TCRdb keeps only in-frame clones here, not all; method: immunoSEQ multiplex PCR. The data show under 50,000 clones, and the top ten clones hold 4%. Whole-study findings and limits: Presence/absence analyses assumed roughly uniform sequencing depth across donors, which may not hold.

From germline, CDR1 is MNHEY and CDR2 SVGAGI. This CDR3 has 14 amino acids. Trimming stripped 7 bases from V and 4 bases from J, with 13 bases between. The material sequenced was PBMCs. This receptor was identified in a male donor in good health and CMV-seronegative. The genes are TRBV6-5 and TRBJ2-2, with D possibly being TRBD1 (6 bases). DNA of the CDR3: TGTGCCAGCAACCCACAGGGTTTCACCGGGGAGCTGTTTTTT. It encodes CASNPQGFTGELFF.